The T cell receptor beta chain described here comes from a study of blood T cells in healthy people across ages. General study results and limits: Underestimates were what the diversity estimates from one million T cells were considered to be.

As concerns this clonotype: As yet, its antigen is unknown.

This CDR3 region has 14 residues. V gave up 5 bases and J gave up 6 bases; unmatched junction bases: 6. CDR1 MNHEY and CDR2 SVGAGI come from the germline V gene. A sample-barcoded 5' primer and a J-beta primer mix were used in a second PCR of roughly 6 to 11 cycles. Every cDNA was tagged by a template-switch adaptor with 12 random nucleotides. TCRdb itself ran the 5' RACE reads through MiXCR, one entry per CDR3 protein. Found here are 1.4 million or so distinct CDR3 sequences, 40% to 45% of them singletons; the top ten hold about 4.1%. Sequenced: blood. V gene TRBV6-5 combines with J gene TRBJ2-1; TRBD1 matches 8 bases. The clonotype was recovered from a young woman in good health. The CDR3 sequence: CASSTTGVGNEQFF. The CDR3 region has the DNA TGTGCCAGCAGTACGACAGGGGTCGGCAATGAGCAGTTCTTC.